This entry lists 8 T cell receptor beta chains sequenced from one sample in a study of blood T cell repertoires in COVID-19. Assay used: immunoSEQ multiplex PCR; TCRdb lists only in-frame clones, some missing. The repertoire has under 200,000 clones, approximately 90% of them found once; the top ten carry roughly 6%. Material: peripheral blood. The receptors stem from a man between 40 and 49 years old with active or convalescent COVID-19.

The gene calls are TRBV4-2 and TRBJ2-1; TRBD2 agrees at 14 bases. This CDR3 has 19 amino acids. V lost 1 base, J lost 3 bases, and 8 bases stayed unmatched. Per germline, CDR1 LGHNA and CDR2 YNFKEQ. The CDR3 sequence: CASSQVRLAGGGNYNEQFF. CDR3 sequence (DNA): TGTGCCAGCAGCCAAGTTCGACTAGCGGGAGGGGGGAACTACAATGAGCAGTTCTTC.

The chain links TRBV9 to TRBJ2-1, with 7 bases identical to TRBD1. V dropped 4 bases and J dropped 0; count of bases not matched to a gene: 4. This CDR3 has 15 amino acids. Germline V lookup: CDR1 SGDLS, CDR2 YYNGEE. CDR3 bases: TGTGCCAGCAGCCCCAGGGGGATCTCCTACAATGAGCAGTTCTTC. It yields the protein CASSPRGISYNEQFF.

The CDR3 bases are TGTGCCAGCAGTTACGGGGGAGGCCAAGAGACCCAGTACTTC. As protein: CASSYGGGQETQYF. This sequence joins TRBV6-5 and TRBJ2-5, with TRBD2 as a possible D gene (6 bases). V was pared by 2 bases and J by 1 base, with 8 bases between. Germline CDR1 reads MNHEY; CDR2 reads SVGAGI. The CDR3 runs 14 residues.

This chain connects TRBV18 to TRBJ1-2, with D tentatively TRBD1 (6 bases). In germline, CDR1 is KGHSH, CDR2 LQKENI. The V end lost 6 bases, the J end lost 6 bases, and 17 bases lay between the germline ends. The CDR3 has 14 residues. CDR3 nucleotide sequence: TGTGCCAGCTCGCTTCTATCAGGGGCGGATGGCTACACCTTC. Translating gives CASSLLSGADGYTF.

The chain has TRBV4-2 and TRBJ2-7; perhaps TRBD1 as D (7 bases). Germline V gene lookup returns CDR1 LGHNA and CDR2 YNFKEQ. This CDR3 contains 18 residues. The V end was cut by 4 bases, the J end by 0 bases, with 22 bases between. This CDR3 reads CASSPRSQGGTVSYEQYF. The CDR3 nucleotides read TGTGCCAGCAGCCCGCGCAGTCAAGGCGGGACAGTCTCCTACGAGCAGTACTTC.

CDR3 amino acids: CASSWDGGDTGELFF. In DNA form, the CDR3 reads TGCGCCAGCAGCTGGGACGGAGGGGACACCGGGGAGCTGTTTTTT. The chain has TRBV5-1 and TRBJ2-2; maybe TRBD2 (6 bases). V was shortened by 3 bases and J by 3 bases, with 12 bases between the two germline ends. This CDR3 contains 15 residues. The germline V gene encodes CDR1 SGHRS and CDR2 YFSETQ. Combining the CDR3 with reference TRBV5-1 and TRBJ2-2 gives the whole variable domain KAGVTQTPRYLIKTRGQQVTLSCSPISGHRSVSWYQQTPGQGLQFLFEYFSETQRNKGNFPGRFSGRQFSNSRSEMNVSTLELGDSALYLCASSWDGGDTGELFFGEGSRLTVL.

This sequence joins TRBV30 and TRBJ1-1; 7 bases match TRBD1. Germline V CDR1 and CDR2: GTSNPN, SVGIG (reference sequence). J gave up 4 bases and V 0 bases, and 5 bases lay outside the gene matches. The CDR3 consists of 14 residues. The chain's CDR3 is CAWSVSGGRTEAFF. CDR3 DNA: TGTGCCTGGAGTGTTTCAGGGGGTCGCACTGAAGCTTTCTTT. The full variable domain, completed using reference TRBV30 and TRBJ1-1, is SQTIHQWPATLVQPVGSPLSLECTVEGTSNPNLYWYRQAAGRGLQLLFYSVGIGQISSEVPQNLSASRPQDRQFILSSKKLLLSDSGFYLCAWSVSGGRTEAFFGQGTRLTVV.

The chain carries TRBV28 and TRBJ1-3; the match to TRBD1 covers 12 bases. Germline lookup yields CDR1 MDHEN and CDR2 SYDVKM. V was pared by 6 bases and J by 3 bases, with 3 bases of the junction left unmatched. The CDR3 loop spans 15 amino acids. The CDR3 loop is CASRGQGAVGNTIYF. Here the CDR3 DNA reads TGTGCCAGCAGGGGACAGGGGGCTGTTGGAAACACCATATATTTT.